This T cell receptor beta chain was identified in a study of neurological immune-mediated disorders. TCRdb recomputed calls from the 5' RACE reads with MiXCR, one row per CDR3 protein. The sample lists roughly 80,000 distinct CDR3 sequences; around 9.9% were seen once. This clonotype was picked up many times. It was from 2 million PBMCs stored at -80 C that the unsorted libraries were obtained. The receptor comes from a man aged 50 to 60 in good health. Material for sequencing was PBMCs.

The CDR3 nucleotides are TGCAGCGTTGAACCGTTGGGAGGGAACACTGAAGCTTTCTTT. This codes for CSVEPLGGNTEAFF. The chain combines TRBV29-1 with TRBJ1-1, with D uncertain. The CDR3 spans 14 residues. V lost 2 bases and J lost 1, with 11 bases in between. Germline CDR1 SQVTM, CDR2 ANQGSEA.